The present entry profiles one TCR beta chain with its context. The data were obtained in a study of cytomegalovirus exposure and HLA in healthy donors. Germline loops: CDR1 SNHLY, CDR2 FYNNEI. Trimming pared 7 bases from V and 8 bases from J, leaving 29 bases between. The CDR3 has 17 amino acids. The study ran its PCR with 60 Vbeta and 13 Jbeta primers. The table came from immunoSEQ multiplex PCR; TCRdb's copy has only in-frame clones and leaves some out. Listed are some 55,000 clones; 9.5% to 15% falls within the top ten. Input material: PBMCs. This sequence was found in a man aged 18-30 years in good health and CMV-seropositive. This chain connects TRBV2 to TRBJ1-2; D might be TRBD1 (5 bases). The CDR3 here is CASNFPGRVASSEGYTF. The CDR3 DNA follows: TGTGCCAGCAACTTCCCGGGCAGGGTAGCCTCTTCAGAGGGCTACACCTTC. The entire variable domain, with the rest obtained from reference TRBV2 and TRBJ1-2, is as follows: EPEVTQTPSHQVTQMGQEVILRCVPISNHLYFYWYRQILGQKVEFLVSFYNNEISEKSEIFDDQFSVERPDGSNFTLKIRSTKLEDSAMYFCASNFPGRVASSEGYTFGSGTRLTVV.